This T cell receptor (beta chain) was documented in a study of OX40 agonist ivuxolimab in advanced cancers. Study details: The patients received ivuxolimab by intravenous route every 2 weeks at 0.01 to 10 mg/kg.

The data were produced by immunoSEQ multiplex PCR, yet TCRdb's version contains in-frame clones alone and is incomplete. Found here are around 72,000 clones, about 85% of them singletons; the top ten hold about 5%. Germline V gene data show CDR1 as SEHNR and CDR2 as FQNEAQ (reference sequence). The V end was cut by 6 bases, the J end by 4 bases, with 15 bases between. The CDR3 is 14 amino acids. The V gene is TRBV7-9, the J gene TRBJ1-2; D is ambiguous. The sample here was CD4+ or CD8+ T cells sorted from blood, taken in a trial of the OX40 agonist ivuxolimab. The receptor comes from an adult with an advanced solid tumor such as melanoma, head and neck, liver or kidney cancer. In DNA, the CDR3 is TGTGCCAGCAGACCCCCGGTGAGAACCTATGGCTACACCTTC. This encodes CASRPPVRTYGYTF.